The 14 T cell receptor beta chains given below trace back to one sample, sequenced in a study of identical twins. TCRdb re-analysed the 5' RACE reads in MiXCR, keeping a single row per CDR3 protein. The sample has roughly 470,000 distinct CDR3 sequences, roughly an eighth seen once. These data also featured in a second study, about yellow fever vaccine responses in identical twins.

Input material: CD4+ T cells sorted from blood. These receptors were collected from a woman younger than 30 in good health.

This clonotype has only a few counts. The rearrangement links TRBV7-8 to TRBJ2-1, with TRBD2 matching 10 bases. Germline V gene data show CDR1 as SGHVS and CDR2 as FQNEAQ. The CDR3 is 20 residues long. The ends lost 4 bases at V and 5 bases at J; junction bases unmatched: 20. CDR3 coding DNA: TGTGCCAGCAGCTCGATGCGCAGCAGGACCGGGACTAGCGTTAACAATGAGCAGTTCTTC. Translating gives CASSSMRSRTGTSVNNEQFF.

There are many counts of this clonotype. The J gene is TRBJ1-3, the V gene TRBV20-1, with D unclear. V lost 2 bases and J lost 4, with 12 bases in between. The CDR3 extends over 14 amino acids. Germline values: CDR1 DFQATT, CDR2 SNEGSKA (reference sequence). CDR3 sequence (DNA): TGCAGTGCTAGATCGTCAGCGACGGGAAACACCATATATTTT. This codes for CSARSSATGNTIYF.

This clonotype has at least ten counts. The chain is built from TRBV2 and TRBJ2-1, with 10 bases identical to TRBD2. The CDR3 length is 13 residues. V shed 10 bases, J shed 4 bases, and the junction held 4 bases outside the gene matches. Germline-derived CDR1 and CDR2 are SNHLY and FYNNEI. CDR3 residues: CATLAGEYNEQFF. CDR3 coding DNA: TGTGCCACTCTAGCGGGGGAGTACAATGAGCAGTTCTTC.

The chain joins TRBV6-2 or TRBV6-3 to TRBJ1-2, with D possibly being TRBD1 (5 bases). Germline values: CDR1 MNHEY, CDR2 SVGEGT. V dropped 2 bases and J dropped 6 bases, with 10 bases sitting between them. The CDR3 sequence is 13 residues long. The CDR3 DNA is TGTGCCAGCAGTTACCGAGGGGCGCATGGCTACACCTTC. Translation: CASSYRGAHGYTF.

This clonotype was detected a few times. The chain carries TRBV20-1 and TRBJ2-5; TRBD2 might be the D (6 bases). The CDR3 has 15 amino acids. V was clipped by 0 bases and J by 0 bases, with 11 bases between them. The V gene's germline CDR1 is DFQATT and CDR2 SNEGSKA (reference sequence). The CDR3 DNA reads as TGCAGTGCTAGAGAAGGGGAGGAATACCAAGAGACCCAGTACTTC. Translated: CSAREGEEYQETQYF.

The genes are TRBV20-1 and TRBJ2-7, with 10 bases identical to TRBD2. Germline CDR1 and CDR2: DFQATT and SNEGSKA (reference sequence). CDR3 length: 16 residues. V lost 6 bases, J lost 1 base, and 12 bases stayed unmatched. The CDR3 sequence: CSATTPAGGVSYEQYF. The CDR3 bases are TGCAGTGCAACCACCCCAGCGGGAGGGGTGTCCTACGAGCAGTACTTC.

This clonotype came up many times. This sequence joins TRBV24-1 and TRBJ2-1; 10 bases fit TRBD1. Trimming took 2 bases from V and 9 from J; bases not matched to a gene: 12. This CDR3 is built from 17 residues. Germline V gives CDR1 KGHDR, CDR2 SFDVKD. The CDR3: CATSDSSGTGDIGEQFF. Here the CDR3 DNA reads TGTGCCACCAGTGATTCCTCCGGGACAGGGGACATAGGTGAGCAGTTCTTC.

The J gene is TRBJ2-1, the V gene TRBV27; 9 bases agree with TRBD1. Looked up from germline, CDR1 is MNHEY and CDR2 is SMNVEV (reference sequence). Losses at the gene ends were 5 bases for V and 6 bases for J; bases not matched to a gene: 14. The CDR3 runs to 17 residues. In DNA, the CDR3 is TGTGCCAGCAGTCTTGGGGTTGGGACAGGGATAGGCAATGAGCAGTTCTTC. This gives the protein CASSLGVGTGIGNEQFF.

This sequence joins TRBV4-3 and TRBJ2-1, with D possibly TRBD2 on 5 matching bases. The CDR3 is made up of 15 amino acids. The germline V gene encodes CDR1 LGHNA and CDR2 YSLEER. Deletions cut 4 bases from V and 4 bases from J, with 14 bases between. In nucleotides, the CDR3 is TGCGCCAGCAGCCCGACTACGTCATTTTACAATGAGCAGTTCTTC. It translates to CASSPTTSFYNEQFF.

This clonotype was recorded at least ten times. The chain uses TRBV12-3 or TRBV12-4 and TRBJ2-3, with TRBD2 matching 7 bases. The V gene end was trimmed by 0 bases and the J gene end by 5 bases; junction bases not matched to a gene: 8. This CDR3 contains 16 residues. The CDR3 reads CASSLAGSGYGDTQYF. CDR3 DNA: TGTGCCAGCAGTTTAGCTGGTAGCGGGTATGGAGATACGCAGTATTTT.

The rearrangement joins TRBV20-1 to TRBJ2-1, with D perhaps TRBD2 (6 bases). This CDR3 is 15 amino acids long. V was shortened by 4 bases and J by 7 bases, with 20 bases between the two germline ends. Germline values: CDR1 DFQATT, CDR2 SNEGSKA (reference sequence). CDR3 protein: CSAKPREMRGNEQFF. As DNA, the CDR3 is TGCAGTGCTAAACCCCGGGAGATGAGGGGAAATGAGCAGTTCTTC.

Only a few counts were recorded for this clonotype. The chain carries TRBV6-1 and TRBJ2-7; 7 positions match TRBD1. The CDR3 has 14 amino acids. Per the germline V gene, CDR1 is MNHNS and CDR2 is SASEGT. The ends lost 6 bases at V and 2 bases at J; junction bases unmatched: 7. The CDR3 region is CASSQTGVPYEQYF. The CDR3 DNA reads TGTGCCAGCAGCCAAACAGGGGTCCCCTACGAGCAGTACTTC.

The genes are TRBV30 and TRBJ2-7; 9 bases line up with TRBD2. The germline gives CDR1 GTSNPN, CDR2 SVGIG (reference sequence). The CDR3 length is 15 residues. J was trimmed by 6 bases and V by 2 bases; bases with no gene match: 11. The CDR3 here is CAWSRTGTSFTEQYF. The CDR3 DNA reads as TGTGCCTGGAGTAGAACCGGGACTAGCTTCACCGAGCAGTACTTC.

Only a few counts were recorded for this clonotype. The genes are TRBV9 and TRBJ1-2; D is uncertain. The CDR3 is 14 amino acids. The V gene's germline CDR1 is SGDLS and CDR2 YYNGEE. Trimming stripped 2 bases from V and 2 bases from J, with 10 bases between. The CDR3 nucleotides are TGTGCCAGCAGCGTTAGTGTGGGAAACTATGGCTACACCTTC. Residues: CASSVSVGNYGYTF.